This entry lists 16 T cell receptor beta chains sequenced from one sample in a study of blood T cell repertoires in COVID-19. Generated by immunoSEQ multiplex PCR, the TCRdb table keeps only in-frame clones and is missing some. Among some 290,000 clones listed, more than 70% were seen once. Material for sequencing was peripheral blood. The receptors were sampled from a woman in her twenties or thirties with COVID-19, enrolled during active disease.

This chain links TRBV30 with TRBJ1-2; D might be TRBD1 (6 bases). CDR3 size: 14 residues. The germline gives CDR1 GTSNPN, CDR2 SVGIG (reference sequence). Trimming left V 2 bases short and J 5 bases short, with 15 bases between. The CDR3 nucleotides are TGTGCCTGGAGTTCTGGACAGTTCCTTTATGGCTACACCTTC. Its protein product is CAWSSGQFLYGYTF. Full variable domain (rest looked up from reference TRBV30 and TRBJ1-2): SQTIHQWPATLVQPVGSPLSLECTVEGTSNPNLYWYRQAAGRGLQLLFYSVGIGQISSEVPQNLSASRPQDRQFILSSKKLLLSDSGFYLCAWSSGQFLYGYTFGSGTRLTVV.

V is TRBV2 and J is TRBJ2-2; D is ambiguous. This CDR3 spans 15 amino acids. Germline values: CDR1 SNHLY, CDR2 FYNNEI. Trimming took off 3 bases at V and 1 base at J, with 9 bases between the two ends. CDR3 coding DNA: TGTGCCAGCAGTGACGTGCGGAAGAACACCGGGGAGCTGTTTTTT. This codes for CASSDVRKNTGELFF.

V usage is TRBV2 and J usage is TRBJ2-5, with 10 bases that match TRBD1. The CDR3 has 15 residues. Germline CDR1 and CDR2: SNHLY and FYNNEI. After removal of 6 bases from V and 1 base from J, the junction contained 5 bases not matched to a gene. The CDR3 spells CASRKGQGIQETQYF. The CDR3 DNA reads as TGTGCCAGCAGGAAGGGACAGGGGATCCAAGAGACCCAGTACTTC.

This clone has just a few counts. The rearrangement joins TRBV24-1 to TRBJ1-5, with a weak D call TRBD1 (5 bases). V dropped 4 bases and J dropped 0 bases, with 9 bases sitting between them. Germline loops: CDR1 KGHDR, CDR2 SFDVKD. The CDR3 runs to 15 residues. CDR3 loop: CATSEPTASNQPQHF. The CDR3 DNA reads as TGTGCCACCAGTGAGCCGACAGCTAGCAATCAGCCCCAGCATTTT.

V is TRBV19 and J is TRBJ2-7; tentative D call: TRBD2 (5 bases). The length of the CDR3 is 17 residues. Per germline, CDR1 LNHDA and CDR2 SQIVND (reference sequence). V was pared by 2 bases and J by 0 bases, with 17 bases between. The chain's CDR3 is CASSIMGADWTSYEQYF. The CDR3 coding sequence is TGTGCCAGTAGTATAATGGGAGCCGACTGGACCTCCTACGAGCAGTACTTC.

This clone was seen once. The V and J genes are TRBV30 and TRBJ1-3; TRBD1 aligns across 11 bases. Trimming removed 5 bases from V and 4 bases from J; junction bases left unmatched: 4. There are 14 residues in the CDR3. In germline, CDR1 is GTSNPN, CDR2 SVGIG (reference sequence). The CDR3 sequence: CAWGTGGNGNTIYF. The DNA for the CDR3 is TGTGCCTGGGGGACAGGGGGGAACGGAAACACCATATATTTT.

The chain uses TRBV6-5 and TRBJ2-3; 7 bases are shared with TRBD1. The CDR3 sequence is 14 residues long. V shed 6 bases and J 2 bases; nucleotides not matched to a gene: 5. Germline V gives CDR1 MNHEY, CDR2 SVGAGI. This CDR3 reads CASRRGQLTDTQYF. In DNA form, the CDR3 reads TGTGCCAGCAGAAGGGGACAGCTCACAGATACGCAGTATTTT.

CDR3 sequence reads: CASSSRTGAQYF. The CDR3 DNA reads as TGTGCCAGCAGTTCCCGGACAGGGGCGCAGTATTTT. The chain links TRBV28 to TRBJ2-3, with TRBD1 matching over 9 bases. The J segment lost 10 bases and the V segment lost 4 bases, leaving 3 bases of the junction unmatched. Germline assignment: CDR1 MDHEN and CDR2 SYDVKM. This CDR3 spans 12 amino acids.

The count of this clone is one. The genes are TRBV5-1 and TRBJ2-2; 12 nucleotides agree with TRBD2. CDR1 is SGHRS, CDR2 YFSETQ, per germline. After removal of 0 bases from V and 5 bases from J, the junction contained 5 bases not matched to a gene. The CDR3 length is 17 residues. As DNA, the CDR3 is TGCGCCAGCAGCTTGGTCCTAGCGGGAGGGCCTACCGGGGAGCTGTTTTTT. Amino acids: CASSLVLAGGPTGELFF.

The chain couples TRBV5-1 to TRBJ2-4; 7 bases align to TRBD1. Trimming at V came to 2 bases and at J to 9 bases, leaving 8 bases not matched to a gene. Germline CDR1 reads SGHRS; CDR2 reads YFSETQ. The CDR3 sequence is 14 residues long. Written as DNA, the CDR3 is TGCGCCAGCAGCTTACCGACAGGGCCAGGCATTCAGTACTTC. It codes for CASSLPTGPGIQYF. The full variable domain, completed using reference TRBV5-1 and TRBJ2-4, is KAGVTQTPRYLIKTRGQQVTLSCSPISGHRSVSWYQQTPGQGLQFLFEYFSETQRNKGNFPGRFSGRQFSNSRSEMNVSTLELGDSALYLCASSLPTGPGIQYFGAGTRLSVL.

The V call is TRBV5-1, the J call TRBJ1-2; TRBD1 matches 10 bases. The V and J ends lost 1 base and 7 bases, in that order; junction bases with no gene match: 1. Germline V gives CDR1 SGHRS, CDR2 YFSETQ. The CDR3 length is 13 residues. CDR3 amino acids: CASSLWTGGGYTF. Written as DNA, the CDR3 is TGCGCCAGCAGCTTGTGGACAGGGGGTGGCTACACCTTC.

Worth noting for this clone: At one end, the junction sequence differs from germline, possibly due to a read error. CDR3 residues: CASSLSRESYNEQFF. The CDR3 nucleotides are TGTGCTAGCAGCTTATCGCGGGAATCCTACAATGAGCAGTTCTTC. The V gene is TRBV7-7, the J gene TRBJ2-1; D may be TRBD2 (6 bases). This CDR3 contains 15 residues. CDR1 and CDR2 from the germline V gene are SSHAT and FNYEAQ (reference sequence).

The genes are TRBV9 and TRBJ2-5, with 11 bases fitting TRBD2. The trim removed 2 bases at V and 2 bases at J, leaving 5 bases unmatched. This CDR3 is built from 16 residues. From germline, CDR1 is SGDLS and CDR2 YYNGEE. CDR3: CASSVSGTSGQETQYF. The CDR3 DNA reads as TGTGCCAGCAGCGTTTCCGGGACTAGCGGACAAGAGACCCAGTACTTC.

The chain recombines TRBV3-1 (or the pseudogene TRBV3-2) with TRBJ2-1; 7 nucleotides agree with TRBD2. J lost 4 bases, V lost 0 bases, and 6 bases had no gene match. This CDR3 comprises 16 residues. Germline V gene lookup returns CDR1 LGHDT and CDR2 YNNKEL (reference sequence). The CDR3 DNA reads TGTGCCAGCAGCCAAGATCCTAGCGGATATTACAATGAGCAGTTCTTC. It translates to CASSQDPSGYYNEQFF.

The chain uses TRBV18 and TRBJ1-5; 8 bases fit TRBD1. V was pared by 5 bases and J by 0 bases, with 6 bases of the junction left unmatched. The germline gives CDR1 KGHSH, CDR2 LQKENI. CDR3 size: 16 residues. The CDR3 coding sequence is TGTGCCAGCTCAGCCGACAGGGGACGTAGCAATCAGCCCCAGCATTTT. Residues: CASSADRGRSNQPQHF.

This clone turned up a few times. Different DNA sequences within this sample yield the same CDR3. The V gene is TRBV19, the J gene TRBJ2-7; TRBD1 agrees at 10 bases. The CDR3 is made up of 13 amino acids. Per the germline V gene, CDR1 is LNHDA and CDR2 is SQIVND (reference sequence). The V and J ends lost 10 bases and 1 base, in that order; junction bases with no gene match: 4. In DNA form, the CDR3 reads TGTGCCACACGGGACAGGGGATCCTACGAGCAGTACTTC. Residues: CATRDRGSYEQYF.